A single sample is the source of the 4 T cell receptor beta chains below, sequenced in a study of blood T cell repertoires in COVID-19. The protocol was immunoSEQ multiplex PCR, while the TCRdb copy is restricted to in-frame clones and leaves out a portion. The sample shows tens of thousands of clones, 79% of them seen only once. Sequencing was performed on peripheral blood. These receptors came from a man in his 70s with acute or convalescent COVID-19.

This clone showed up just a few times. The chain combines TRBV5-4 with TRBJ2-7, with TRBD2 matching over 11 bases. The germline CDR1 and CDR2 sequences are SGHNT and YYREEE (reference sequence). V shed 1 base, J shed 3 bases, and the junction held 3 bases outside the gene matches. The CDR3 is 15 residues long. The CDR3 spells CASSLSGTSGYEQYF. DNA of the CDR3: TGTGCCAGCAGCTTGAGCGGGACTAGCGGCTACGAGCAGTACTTC. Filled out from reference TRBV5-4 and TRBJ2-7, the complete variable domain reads ETGVTQSPTHLIKTRGQQVTLRCSSQSGHNTVSWYQQALGQGPQFIFQYYREEENGRGNFPPRFSGLQFPNYSSELNVNALELDDSALYLCASSLSGTSGYEQYFGPGTRLTVT.

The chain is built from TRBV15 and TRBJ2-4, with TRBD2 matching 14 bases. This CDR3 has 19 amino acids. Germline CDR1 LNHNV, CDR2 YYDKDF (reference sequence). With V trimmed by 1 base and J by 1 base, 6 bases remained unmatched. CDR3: CATSRAGTSGGHAKNIQYF. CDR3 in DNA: TGTGCCACCAGCAGAGCAGGGACTAGCGGGGGACACGCCAAAAACATTCAGTACTTC.

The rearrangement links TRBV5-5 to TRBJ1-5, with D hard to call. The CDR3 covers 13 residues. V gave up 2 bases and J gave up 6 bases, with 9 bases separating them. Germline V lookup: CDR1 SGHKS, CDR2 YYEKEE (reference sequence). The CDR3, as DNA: TGTGCCAGCAGCTTAACATTGGCTCAGCCCCAGCATTTT. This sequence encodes CASSLTLAQPQHF.

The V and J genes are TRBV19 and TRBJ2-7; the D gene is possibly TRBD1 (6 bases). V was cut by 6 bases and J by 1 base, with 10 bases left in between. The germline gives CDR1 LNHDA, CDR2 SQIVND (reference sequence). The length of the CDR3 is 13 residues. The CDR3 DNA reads TGTGCCAGTAGCAGAACAGGGTCCTACGAGCAGTACTTC. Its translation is CASSRTGSYEQYF.